These 21 T cell receptor beta chains came from one sample sequenced in a study of coeliac disease. Profiled with immunoSEQ multiplex PCR; TCRdb holds only in-frame clones, not every one. The sample consists of some 6,100 clones, approximately 67% of them appearing once. The sample was lymphocytes from the gut lamina propria. The receptor set was obtained from a man aged 55 to 70 with celiac disease on a gluten-free diet.

This chain links TRBV6-6 with TRBJ1-1; no reliable D call. Germline loops: CDR1 MNHNY, CDR2 SVGAGI (reference sequence). The CDR3 spans 16 residues. V lost 0 bases and J 0 bases, leaving 11 bases between the germline ends. In DNA form, the CDR3 reads TGTGCCAGCAGTTACTCCCCGACTCTCATGAACACTGAAGCTTTCTTT. It translates to CASSYSPTLMNTEAFF.

The chain couples TRBV28 to TRBJ1-5, with TRBD1 matching over 9 bases. J was trimmed by 0 bases and V by 6 bases; bases with no gene match: 6. CDR3 length: 16 residues. The germline V gene has CDR1 MDHEN and CDR2 SYDVKM. CDR3 coding DNA: TGTGCCAGCAGGCCGGACAGGGGCTATAGCAATCAGCCCCAGCATTTT. This sequence encodes CASRPDRGYSNQPQHF.

The count of this clone is one. The J gene is TRBJ1-5, the V gene TRBV30, with 7 bases identical to TRBD1. The junction had 14 bases not matched to a gene; V was cut back by 4 bases and J by 11 bases. Germline V gene data show CDR1 as GTSNPN and CDR2 as SVGIG (reference sequence). The CDR3 covers 14 residues. The CDR3 protein is CAWNLGDRGATQHF. The CDR3 DNA sequence: TGTGCCTGGAACCTGGGGGACAGAGGTGCGACCCAGCATTTT. Based on the CDR3 plus reference TRBV30 and TRBJ1-5, the full variable domain is SQTIHQWPATLVQPVGSPLSLECTVEGTSNPNLYWYRQAAGRGLQLLFYSVGIGQISSEVPQNLSASRPQDRQFILSSKKLLLSDSGFYLCAWNLGDRGATQHFGDGTRLSIL.

On this clone itself: The same CDR3 also results from other DNA sequences found in this sample. Written as DNA, the CDR3 is TGCGCCAGCAGCCCTGGAGGTGGGGGGGGAGAGACCCAGTACTTC. Translation: CASSPGGGGGETQYF. The chain recombines TRBV5-1 with TRBJ2-5; TRBD2 aligns across 7 bases. This CDR3 contains 15 residues. J lost 4 bases, V lost 4 bases, and 10 bases had no gene match. Germline CDR1 is SGHRS and CDR2 is YFSETQ.

V and J are TRBV30 and TRBJ1-6; 8 nucleotides align to TRBD1. J gave up 9 bases and V 7 bases, and 14 bases lay outside the gene matches. The CDR3 covers 15 residues. Looked up from germline, CDR1 is GTSNPN and CDR2 is SVGIG (reference sequence). The CDR3 region is CASSQGAVEGSPLHF. CDR3 DNA sequence: TGTGCCTCCTCGCAGGGGGCAGTGGAAGGTTCACCCCTCCACTTT.

This chain joins TRBV6-5 and TRBJ2-3; the match to TRBD2 covers 10 bases. The V gene end was trimmed by 6 bases and the J gene end by 7 bases; junction bases not matched to a gene: 7. Germline V gives CDR1 MNHEY, CDR2 SVGAGI. The CDR3 sequence is 14 residues long. The CDR3: CASSLVAGGNTQYF. For the CDR3, the DNA is TGTGCCAGCAGCCTCGTAGCGGGGGGTAATACGCAGTATTTT.

This chain joins TRBV6-6 and TRBJ1-2, with D possibly TRBD1 on 5 matching bases. From germline, CDR1 is MNHNY and CDR2 SVGAGI (reference sequence). The CDR3 loop spans 13 amino acids. V lost 6 bases, J lost 6 bases, and 14 bases lay in between. The CDR3 sequence: CASSPLAGNGYTF. The DNA of the CDR3 is TGTGCCAGCAGCCCCCTGGCAGGGAATGGCTACACCTTC.

The rearrangement joins TRBV10-3 to TRBJ2-1, with 9 bases fitting TRBD1. This CDR3 has 18 residues. V was clipped by 0 bases and J by 3 bases; unmatched bases: 9. CDR1 ENHRY and CDR2 SYGVKD come from the germline V gene. CDR3 DNA sequence: TGTGCCATCAGTGAGTCCCCCGGGACAGGGACGATCTACAATGAGCAGTTCTTC. Translation: CAISESPGTGTIYNEQFF.

The rearrangement uses TRBV13 and TRBJ2-7, with 8 bases lining up with TRBD1. CDR1 PRHDT and CDR2 FYEKMQ come from the germline V gene (reference sequence). This CDR3 region has 14 residues. V shed 4 bases, J shed 7 bases, and the junction held 9 bases outside the gene matches. CDR3 DNA sequence: TGTGCCAGCAGCTCGACAGGGGTCGAGAGGGAGCAGTACTTC. Encoded protein: CASSSTGVEREQYF.

This chain connects TRBV2 to TRBJ2-4; 7 bases line up with TRBD1. CDR3 size: 16 residues. Germline trimming cut 6 bases from V and 0 bases from J; bases unmatched to any gene: 8. Germline-derived CDR1 and CDR2 are SNHLY and FYNNEI. The CDR3 DNA reads TGTGCCAGCAGGGCCACCGGGACAGTAGCCAAAAACATTCAGTACTTC. It specifies CASRATGTVAKNIQYF.

The V gene is TRBV28, the J gene TRBJ1-1, with D possibly being TRBD1 (5 bases). Germline CDR1 and CDR2: MDHEN and SYDVKM. Trimming took off 8 bases at V and 5 bases at J, with 15 bases between the two ends. The CDR3 is 13 residues long. CDR3 coding DNA: TGTGCCAGCGTCCAGGGTGGGGATACTGAAGCTTTCTTT. It specifies CASVQGGDTEAFF.

This chain connects TRBV7-4 to TRBJ2-5; TRBD1 matches at 10 bases. Per germline, CDR1 SGHVT and CDR2 SQSDAQ. The length of the CDR3 is 18 residues. V lost 5 bases, J lost 4 bases, and 16 bases stayed unmatched. The DNA for the CDR3 is TGTGCCAGCAGCCCCAAAGGGCCGGGACAGGGGATTTCAGAGACCCAGTACTTC. This encodes CASSPKGPGQGISETQYF. The entire variable domain, with the rest obtained from reference TRBV7-4 and TRBJ2-5, is as follows: GAGVSQSPRYKVAKRGRDVALRCDSISGHVTLYWYRQTLGQGSEVLTYSQSDAQRDKSGRPSGRFSAERPERSVSTLKIQRTEQGDSAVYLCASSPKGPGQGISETQYFGPGTRLLVL.

J is TRBJ1-1 and V is TRBV11-1; D perhaps matches TRBD1 (5 bases). Germline CDR1 is SGHAT and CDR2 is FQDESV (reference sequence). The CDR3 is made up of 13 amino acids. Trimming took 3 bases from V and 3 from J, leaving 8 bases between them. CDR3 region: CASSLGRYTEAFF. The CDR3 coding sequence is TGTGCCAGCAGCTTGGGGCGTTACACTGAAGCTTTCTTT.

This chain connects TRBV5-1 to TRBJ1-1, with D unclear. This CDR3 region has 13 residues. CDR1 is SGHRS, CDR2 YFSETQ, per germline. Trimming shortened V by 1 base and J by 0 bases, and 4 bases separated the two germline ends. The CDR3 sequence is CASSLTVNTEAFF. Written as DNA, the CDR3 is TGCGCCAGCAGCTTGACAGTGAACACTGAAGCTTTCTTT. The whole variable domain, remainder taken from reference TRBV5-1 and TRBJ1-1, is KAGVTQTPRYLIKTRGQQVTLSCSPISGHRSVSWYQQTPGQGLQFLFEYFSETQRNKGNFPGRFSGRQFSNSRSEMNVSTLELGDSALYLCASSLTVNTEAFFGQGTRLTVV.

This chain joins TRBV2 and TRBJ2-3, with 8 nucleotides matching TRBD2. There are 15 residues in the CDR3. After removal of 4 bases from V and 1 base from J, the junction contained 4 bases not matched to a gene. The V gene's germline CDR1 is SNHLY and CDR2 FYNNEI. Here the CDR3 DNA reads TGTGCCAGCAGTGCTAGCGGGCTGCGCACAGATACGCAGTATTTT. Its translation is CASSASGLRTDTQYF.

The chain employs TRBV21-1 and TRBJ1-5; the tabulated D call, TRBD1, remains unverified against the DNA. TRBV21-1 is classified as a pseudogene. The CDR3 is 15 amino acids. CDR3: CASSLTGGVNQPQHF. CDR3 DNA: TGTGCCAGCAGCTTAACAGGGGGTGTCAATCAGCCCCAGCATTTT.

The chain has TRBV5-1 and TRBJ1-1; 7 nucleotides line up with TRBD1. CDR1 is SGHRS, CDR2 YFSETQ, per germline. The CDR3 consists of 13 residues. The J segment lost 7 bases and the V segment lost 3 bases, leaving 6 bases of the junction unmatched. CDR3 DNA sequence: TGCGCCAGCAGCTCGACAGGGCTCGGTGAAGCTTTCTTT. As protein: CASSSTGLGEAFF. Looking up the rest from reference TRBV5-1 and TRBJ1-1 gives the full variable domain: KAGVTQTPRYLIKTRGQQVTLSCSPISGHRSVSWYQQTPGQGLQFLFEYFSETQRNKGNFPGRFSGRQFSNSRSEMNVSTLELGDSALYLCASSSTGLGEAFFGQGTRLTVV.

In its sample, this clone was seen once. The CDR3 region is CASSSRPTGAEAFF. CDR3 sequence (DNA): TGTGCCAGCAGCTCCCGTCCCACGGGAGCTGAAGCTTTCTTT. The chain recombines TRBV11-2 with TRBJ1-1; D not certain. V lost 4 bases to trimming and J lost 6 bases, with 15 bases between them. The germline V gene has CDR1 SGHAT and CDR2 FQNNGV. This CDR3 has 14 amino acids.

The table lists this clone with a few counts. The gene calls are TRBV7-3 and TRBJ1-1, with D possibly being TRBD1 (6 bases). The V end was cut by 5 bases, the J end by 0 bases, with 16 bases between. Per the germline V gene, CDR1 is SGHTA and CDR2 is FQGTGA. The CDR3 totals 16 residues. CDR3 protein: CASSLSPGVMNTEAFF. The CDR3 DNA reads TGTGCCAGCAGCCTAAGCCCAGGGGTTATGAACACTGAAGCTTTCTTT.

This clone was observed a few times. The chain combines TRBV18 with TRBJ1-5, with 7 nucleotides matching TRBD1. This CDR3 has 15 amino acids. Germline CDR1 and CDR2: KGHSH and LQKENI. J was trimmed by 8 bases and V by 4 bases; bases with no gene match: 11. Here the CDR3 DNA reads TGTGCCAGCTCACTTCGACAGGGTCAGGGAGAGCCCCAGCATTTT. It codes for CASSLRQGQGEPQHF.

This chain links TRBV27 with TRBJ1-5, with 7 bases matching TRBD1. The CDR3 is 15 residues long. Germline V gives CDR1 MNHEY, CDR2 SMNVEV (reference sequence). With V trimmed by 5 bases and J by 6 bases, 10 bases remained unmatched. The CDR3 loop is CASSPPGRGIQPQHF. In nucleotides, the CDR3 is TGTGCCAGCAGTCCCCCGGGCAGGGGGATTCAGCCCCAGCATTTT.